This T cell receptor (beta chain) was captured by sequencing in a study of shared clonotypes between healthy human individuals. CDR1 is SQVTM and CDR2 is ANQGSEA in the germline V gene. The length of the CDR3 is 14 residues. V trimming: 0 bases; J trimming: 5 bases; junction bases outside the gene matches: 4. Libraries were prepared by immunoSEQ multiplex PCR; TCRdb keeps only in-frame clonotypes and omits some of them. The profile shows some 2 million clones, roughly 94% of them singletons. As defined, naive CD8 cells were CD45RO-negative and positively selected for CCR7, with terminally differentiated effector memory CD45RA+ cells excluded.

The sample taken for sequencing was naive CD8+ T cells sorted from blood. J is TRBJ2-7 and V is TRBV29-1, with TRBD2 matching over 10 bases. The receptor was isolated from a man aged 18-30 years in good health. This chain's CDR3 is CSVEDLAGGDEQYF. CDR3 coding DNA: TGCAGCGTTGAAGACTTAGCGGGAGGTGACGAGCAGTACTTC.